This T cell receptor beta chain was sequenced for a study of T cells generated in artificial thymic organoids (dated by TCRdb to 2016 to 2017). Notes on the research overall: The TCR alpha and beta CDR3 repertoires of CD8 single positive T cells derived from in vitro artificial thymic organoids were compared with those of thymic and peripheral blood naive CD8 T cells. The displayed repertoire sequencing data were described as being representative of three independent experiments. Here is what the overall study found, with its caveats: Organoid-derived T cells showed no skewing in Valpha or Vbeta usage, which argues against dominance of unconventional lineages or clonal expansions. CD8 single positive T cells derived from organoids showed physiological TCR clonotype diversity comparable to the diversity seen in thymic and blood naive CD8 T cells.

The CDR3 has 16 amino acids, counting the end cysteine and phenylalanine. The sequence is cut down to CDR3 DNA, 48 bases in frame from base 1. CDR1 and CDR2 (LNHNV, YYDKDF) derive from the germline V gene (reference sequence). V is trimmed back by 5 bases and J by 1 base, and the junction contains 8 bases that no gene match accounts for. TCRalpha and TCRbeta libraries were amplified in separate semi-nested PCR reactions using Advantage 2 and reverse primers located in the TRAC or TRBC constant regions. Between roughly 3 and 500 ng of total RNA was used as input for first-strand cDNA synthesis. TCR cDNA libraries were made by 5'-RACE with the SMARTer PCR cDNA Synthesis kit, using a poly-dT primer for first-strand synthesis. Semi-nested constant-region reverse primers carried 5-nucleotide sample-specific barcodes, and products were cleaned with the Zymo DNA Clean and Concentrator-5 kit. Pools of up to ten barcoded samples were ligated to Illumina adaptors and sequenced on an Illumina MiSeq as 2 x 150 bp paired-end reads. In the source study's methods: Demultiplexed reads were aligned using BLAT against a custom library containing all human TRAV, TRAJ, TRBV, TRBD and TRBJ combinations from IMGT. The best BLAT hits were picked using pslCDnaFilter (-maxAligns=1, -ignoreIntrons), and custom Perl scripts were used to calculate clonotype frequencies. Clones were called with MiXCR by TCRdb after fastp trimmed the public reads at Q25, and only in-frame beta chains were retained. Every entry covers one CDR3 protein and lists the most common genes and DNA from its rows. These V and J calls originate from TCRdb's pipeline instead of the authors' own analysis. The sample table records over 5,000 distinct CDR3 sequences; less than 30% of these occur just once. The top ten clones comprise 2.5% to 3.5% of the sample.

To build the artificial thymic organoids, human HSPCs were aggregated with MS5 murine stromal cells that had been transduced with human DLL1, and the aggregates were cultured at an air-liquid interface. FACS-purified CD34+CD3- hematopoietic stem and progenitor cells depleted of residual T cells were used to seed the organoids. Organoids were cultured in serum-free RB27 medium: RPMI 1640 supplemented with B27, FLT3L, IL-7 and ascorbic acid. Before RNA extraction, CD3+TCRalphabeta+CD8 single positive T cells from organoids and thymus were sorted by FACS. For each sample, total RNA was purified from 40,000 to 200,000 sorted cells using the RNeasy Micro kit, and RNA quality was checked on an Agilent RNA 6000 Nano chip. This clonotype was counted between two and nine times. No antigen is known for it. No base qualities exist here, and no much larger clone lies one base off it.

The sequence came from a human donor who gave cord blood stem cells for thymic organoid culture, a cardiac surgery patient who gave postnatal thymus, or a blood donor (not recorded which). The sample consisted of naive CD8+ T cells grown in artificial thymic organoids from cord blood stem and progenitor cells. The cell subset or site label of this sample denotes: CD3+TCRalphabeta+CD8SP T cells; for blood, CD45RO-CCR7+ naive CD8+ T cells. The V and J genes are TRBV15 and TRBJ2-3; the central 8 bases match TRBD2. In nucleotide form, the sequence is TGTGCCACCAGCCCTAAGCGGGGGTTATGCACAGATACGCAGTATTTT. This translates into CATSPKRGLCTDTQYF.